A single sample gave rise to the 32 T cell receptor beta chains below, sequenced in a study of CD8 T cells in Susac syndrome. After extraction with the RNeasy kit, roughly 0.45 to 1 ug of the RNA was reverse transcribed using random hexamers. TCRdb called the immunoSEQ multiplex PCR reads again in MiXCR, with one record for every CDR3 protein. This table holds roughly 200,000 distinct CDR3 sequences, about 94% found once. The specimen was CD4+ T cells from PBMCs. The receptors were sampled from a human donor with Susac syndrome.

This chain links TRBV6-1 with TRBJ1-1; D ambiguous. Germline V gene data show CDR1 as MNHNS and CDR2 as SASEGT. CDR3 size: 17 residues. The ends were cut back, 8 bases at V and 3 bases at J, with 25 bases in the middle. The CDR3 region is CASGRRDGFAVDTEAFF. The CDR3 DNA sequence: TGTGCCAGCGGTCGAAGGGATGGTTTCGCCGTGGACACTGAAGCTTTCTTT.

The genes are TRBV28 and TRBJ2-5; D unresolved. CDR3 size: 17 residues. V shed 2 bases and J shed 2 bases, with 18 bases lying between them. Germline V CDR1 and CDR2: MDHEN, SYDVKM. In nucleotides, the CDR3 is TGTGCCAGCAGTTTAACCCCTGGCTGGGGTGGTCAAGAGACCCAGTACTTC. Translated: CASSLTPGWGGQETQYF.

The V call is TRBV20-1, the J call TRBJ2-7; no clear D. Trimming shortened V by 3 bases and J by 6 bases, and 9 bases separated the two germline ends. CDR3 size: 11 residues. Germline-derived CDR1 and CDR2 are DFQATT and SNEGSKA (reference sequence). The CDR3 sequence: CSASRISEQYF. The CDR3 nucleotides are TGCAGTGCTAGCCGGATCTCCGAGCAGTACTTC.

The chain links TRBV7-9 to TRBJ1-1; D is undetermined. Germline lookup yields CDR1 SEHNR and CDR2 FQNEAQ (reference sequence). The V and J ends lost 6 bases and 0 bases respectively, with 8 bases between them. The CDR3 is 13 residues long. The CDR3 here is CASSASMNTEAFF. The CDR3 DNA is TGTGCCAGCAGTGCCTCCATGAACACTGAAGCTTTCTTT.

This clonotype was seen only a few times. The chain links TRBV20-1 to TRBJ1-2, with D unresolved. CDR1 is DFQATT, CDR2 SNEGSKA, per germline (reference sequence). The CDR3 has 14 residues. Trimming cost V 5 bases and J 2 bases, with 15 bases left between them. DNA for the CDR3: TGCAGTGCTTCCCGCGCTGGAGGGAACTATGGCTACACCTTC. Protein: CSASRAGGNYGYTF.

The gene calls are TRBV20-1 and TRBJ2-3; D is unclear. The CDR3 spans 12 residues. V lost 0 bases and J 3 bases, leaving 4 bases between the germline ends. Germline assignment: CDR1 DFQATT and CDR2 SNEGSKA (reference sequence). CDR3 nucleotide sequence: TGCAGTGCTAGAGATTTGACAGATACGCAGTATTTT. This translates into CSARDLTDTQYF.

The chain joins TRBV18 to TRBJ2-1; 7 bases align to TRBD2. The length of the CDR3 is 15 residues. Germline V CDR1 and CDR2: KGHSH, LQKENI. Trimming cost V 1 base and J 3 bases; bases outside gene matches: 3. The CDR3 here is CASSPRLALYNEQFF. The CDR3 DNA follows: TGTGCCAGCTCACCACGACTAGCCCTCTACAATGAGCAGTTCTTC.

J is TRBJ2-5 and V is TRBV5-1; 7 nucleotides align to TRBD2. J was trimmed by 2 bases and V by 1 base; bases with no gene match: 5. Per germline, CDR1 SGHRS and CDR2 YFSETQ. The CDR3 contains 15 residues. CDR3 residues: CASSLLSGPQETQYF. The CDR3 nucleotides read TGCGCCAGCAGCTTGCTTAGCGGGCCTCAAGAGACCCAGTACTTC.

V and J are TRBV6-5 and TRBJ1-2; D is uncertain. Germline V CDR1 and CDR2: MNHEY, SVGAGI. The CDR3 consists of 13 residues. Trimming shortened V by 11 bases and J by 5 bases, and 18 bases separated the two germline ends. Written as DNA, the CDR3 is TGTGCCGTACGAGTCCCGGGGAGGTATGGCTACACCTTC. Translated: CAVRVPGRYGYTF.

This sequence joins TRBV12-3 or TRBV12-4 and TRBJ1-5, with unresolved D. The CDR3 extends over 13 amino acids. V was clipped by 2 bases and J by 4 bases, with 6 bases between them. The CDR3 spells CASSLRGNQPQHF. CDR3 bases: TGTGCCAGCAGTTTACGTGGGAATCAGCCCCAGCATTTT.

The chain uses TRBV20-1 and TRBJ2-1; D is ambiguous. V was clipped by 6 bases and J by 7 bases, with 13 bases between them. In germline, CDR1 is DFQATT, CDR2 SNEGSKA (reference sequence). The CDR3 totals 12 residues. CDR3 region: CSALEQTNEQFF. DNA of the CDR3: TGCAGTGCCCTGGAACAGACTAATGAGCAGTTCTTC.

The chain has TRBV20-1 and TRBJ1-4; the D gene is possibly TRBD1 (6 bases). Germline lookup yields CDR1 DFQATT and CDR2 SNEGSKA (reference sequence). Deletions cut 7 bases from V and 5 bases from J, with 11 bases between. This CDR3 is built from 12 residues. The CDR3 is CSVRGLNEKLFF. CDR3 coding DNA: TGCAGTGTTAGGGGGTTAAATGAAAAACTGTTTTTT.

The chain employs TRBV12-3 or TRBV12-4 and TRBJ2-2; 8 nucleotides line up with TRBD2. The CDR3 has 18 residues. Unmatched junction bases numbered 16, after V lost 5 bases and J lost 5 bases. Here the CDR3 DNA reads TGTGCCAGCAGTCACCCCTACGCGGGGGGCGCGGGAACCGGGGAGCTGTTTTTT. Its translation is CASSHPYAGGAGTGELFF.

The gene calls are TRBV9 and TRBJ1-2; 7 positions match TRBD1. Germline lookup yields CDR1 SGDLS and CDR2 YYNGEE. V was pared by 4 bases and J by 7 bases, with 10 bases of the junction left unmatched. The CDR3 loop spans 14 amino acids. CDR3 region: CASSSQGVLFGYTF. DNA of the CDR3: TGTGCCAGCAGCTCGCAGGGGGTCTTATTTGGCTACACCTTC. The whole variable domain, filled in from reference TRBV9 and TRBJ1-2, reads DSGVTQTPKHLITATGQRVTLRCSPRSGDLSVYWYQQSLDQGLQFLIQYYNGEERAKGNILERFSAQQFPDLHSELNLSSLELGDSALYFCASSSQGVLFGYTFGSGTRLTVV.

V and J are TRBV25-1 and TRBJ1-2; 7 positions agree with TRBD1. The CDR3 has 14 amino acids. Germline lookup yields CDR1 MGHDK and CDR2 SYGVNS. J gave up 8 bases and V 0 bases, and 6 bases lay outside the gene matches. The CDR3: CASSEYGTALGYTF. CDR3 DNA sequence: TGTGCCAGCAGTGAATATGGGACAGCTCTGGGCTACACCTTC.

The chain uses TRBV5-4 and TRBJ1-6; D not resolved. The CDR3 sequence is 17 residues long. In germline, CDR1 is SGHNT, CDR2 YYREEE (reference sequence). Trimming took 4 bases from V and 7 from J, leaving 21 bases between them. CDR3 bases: TGTGCCAGCAGCCCACTGCCTCCGGCCCTCGTGAATTCACCCCTCCACTTT. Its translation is CASSPLPPALVNSPLHF.

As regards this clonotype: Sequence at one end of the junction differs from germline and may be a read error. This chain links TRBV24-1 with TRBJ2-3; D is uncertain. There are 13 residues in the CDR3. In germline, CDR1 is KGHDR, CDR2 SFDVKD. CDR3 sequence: CATSGESTDTQYF. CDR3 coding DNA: TGTGCCACTAGTGGAGAGAGCACAGATACGCAGTATTTT.

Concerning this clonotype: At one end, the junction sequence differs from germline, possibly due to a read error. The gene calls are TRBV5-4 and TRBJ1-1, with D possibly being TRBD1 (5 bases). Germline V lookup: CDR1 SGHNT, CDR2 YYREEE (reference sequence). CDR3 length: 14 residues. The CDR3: CASSFDLWTGVLRF. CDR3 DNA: TGTGCCAGCAGCTTCGACTTATGGACGGGGGTACTTCGTTTT.

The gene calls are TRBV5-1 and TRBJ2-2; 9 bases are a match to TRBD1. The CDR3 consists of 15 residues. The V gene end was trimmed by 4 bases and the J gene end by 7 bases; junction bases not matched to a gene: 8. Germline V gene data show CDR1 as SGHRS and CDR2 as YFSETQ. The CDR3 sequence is CASSDGTGWNGELFF. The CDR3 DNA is TGCGCCAGCAGCGATGGGACAGGGTGGAACGGGGAGCTGTTTTTT.

The CDR3 DNA sequence: TGTGCCAGCTCACCGGACCTCAACAGGGATGGCTACACCTTC. Translation: CASSPDLNRDGYTF. This chain links TRBV18 with TRBJ1-2, with D tentatively TRBD1 (6 bases). This CDR3 is 14 amino acids long. With 3 bases removed from V and 6 bases from J, the gap between germline ends came to 14 bases. Germline CDR1 reads KGHSH; CDR2 reads LQKENI. Combining the CDR3 with reference TRBV18 and TRBJ1-2 gives the whole variable domain NAGVMQNPRHLVRRRGQEARLRCSPMKGHSHVYWYRQLPEEGLKFMVYLQKENIIDESGMPKERFSAEFPKEGPSILRIQQVVRGDSAAYFCASSPDLNRDGYTFGSGTRLTVV.

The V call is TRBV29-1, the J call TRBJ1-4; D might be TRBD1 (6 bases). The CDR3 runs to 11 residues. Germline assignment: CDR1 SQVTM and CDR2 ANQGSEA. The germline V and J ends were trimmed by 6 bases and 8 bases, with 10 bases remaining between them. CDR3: CSVLTGEKLFF. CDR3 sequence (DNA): TGCAGCGTCCTTACAGGGGAAAAACTGTTTTTT.

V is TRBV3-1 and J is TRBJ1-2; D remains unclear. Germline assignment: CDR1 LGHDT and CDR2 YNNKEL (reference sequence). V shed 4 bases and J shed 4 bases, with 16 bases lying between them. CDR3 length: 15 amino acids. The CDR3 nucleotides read TGTGCCAGCAGCCCCGAGGATGGGCCCACCTATGGCTACACCTTC. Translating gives CASSPEDGPTYGYTF.

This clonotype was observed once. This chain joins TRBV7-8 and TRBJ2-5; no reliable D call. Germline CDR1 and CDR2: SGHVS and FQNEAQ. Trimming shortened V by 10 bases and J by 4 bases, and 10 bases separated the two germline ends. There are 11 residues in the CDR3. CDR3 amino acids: CATTLAETQYF. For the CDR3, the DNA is TGTGCCACCACCCTGGCAGAGACCCAGTACTTC.

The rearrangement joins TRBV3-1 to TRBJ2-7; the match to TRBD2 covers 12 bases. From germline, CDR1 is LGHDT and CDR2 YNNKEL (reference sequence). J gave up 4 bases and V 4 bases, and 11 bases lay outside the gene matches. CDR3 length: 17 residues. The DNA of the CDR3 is TGTGCCAGCAGCCGGGGGTTTTCTAGCGGGGGGGCTTACGAGCAGTACTTC. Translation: CASSRGFSSGGAYEQYF.

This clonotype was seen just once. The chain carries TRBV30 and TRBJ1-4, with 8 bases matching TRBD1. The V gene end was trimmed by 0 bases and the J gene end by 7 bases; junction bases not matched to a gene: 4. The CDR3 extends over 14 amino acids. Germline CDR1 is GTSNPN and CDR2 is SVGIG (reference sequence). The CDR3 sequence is CAWSVGTGVEKLFF. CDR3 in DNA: TGTGCCTGGAGTGTCGGGACAGGCGTTGAAAAACTGTTTTTT.

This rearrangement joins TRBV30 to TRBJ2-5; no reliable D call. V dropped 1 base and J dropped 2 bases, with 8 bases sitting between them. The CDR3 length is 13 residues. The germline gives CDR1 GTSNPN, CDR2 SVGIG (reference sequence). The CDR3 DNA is TGTGCCTGGAGTGGTGCAGATCAAGAGACCCAGTACTTC. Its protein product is CAWSGADQETQYF.

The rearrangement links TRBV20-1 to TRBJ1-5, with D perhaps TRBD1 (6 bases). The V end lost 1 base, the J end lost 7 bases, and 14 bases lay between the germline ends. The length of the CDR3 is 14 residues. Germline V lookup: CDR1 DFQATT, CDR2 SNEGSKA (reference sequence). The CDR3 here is CSARGDTVAQPQHF. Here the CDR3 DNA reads TGCAGTGCTAGAGGGGACACCGTTGCGCAGCCCCAGCATTTT.

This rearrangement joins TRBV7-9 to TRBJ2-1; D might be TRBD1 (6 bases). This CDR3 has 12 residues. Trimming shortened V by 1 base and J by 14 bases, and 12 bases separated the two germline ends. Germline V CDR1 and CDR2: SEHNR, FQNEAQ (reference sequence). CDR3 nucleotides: TGTGCCAGCAGCTTAGAGGTCAGGGGAGAGTTCTTC. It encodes CASSLEVRGEFF. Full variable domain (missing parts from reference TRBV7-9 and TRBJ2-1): DTGVSQNPRHKITKRGQNVTFRCDPISEHNRLYWYRQTLGQGPEFLTYFQNEAQLEKSRLLSDRFSAERPKGSFSTLEIQRTEQGDSAMYLCASSLEVRGEFFGPGTRLTVL.

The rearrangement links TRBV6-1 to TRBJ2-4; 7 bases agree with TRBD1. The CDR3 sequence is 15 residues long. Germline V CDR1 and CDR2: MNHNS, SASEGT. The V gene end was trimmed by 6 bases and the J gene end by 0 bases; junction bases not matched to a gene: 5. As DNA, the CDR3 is TGTGCCAGCAGAGGACAGGAGGTAGCCAAAAACATTCAGTACTTC. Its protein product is CASRGQEVAKNIQYF.

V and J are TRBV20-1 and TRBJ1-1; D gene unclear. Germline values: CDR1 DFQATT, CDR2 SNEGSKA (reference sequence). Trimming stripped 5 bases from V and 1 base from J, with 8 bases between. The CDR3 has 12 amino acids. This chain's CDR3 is CSAWLGNTEAFF. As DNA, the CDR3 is TGCAGTGCTTGGTTGGGGAACACTGAAGCTTTCTTT.

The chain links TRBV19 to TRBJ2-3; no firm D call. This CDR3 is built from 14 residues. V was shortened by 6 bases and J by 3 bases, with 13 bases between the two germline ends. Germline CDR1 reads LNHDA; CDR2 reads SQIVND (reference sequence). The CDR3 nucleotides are TGTGCCAGTAGCTCCCAACATGAGACAGATACGCAGTATTTT. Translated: CASSSQHETDTQYF.

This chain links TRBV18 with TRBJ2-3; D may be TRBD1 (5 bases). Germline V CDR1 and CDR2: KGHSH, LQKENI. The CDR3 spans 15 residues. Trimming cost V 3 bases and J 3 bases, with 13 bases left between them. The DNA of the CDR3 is TGTGCCAGCTCACCTCGGGCAGGGCAAACAGATACGCAGTATTTT. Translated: CASSPRAGQTDTQYF.